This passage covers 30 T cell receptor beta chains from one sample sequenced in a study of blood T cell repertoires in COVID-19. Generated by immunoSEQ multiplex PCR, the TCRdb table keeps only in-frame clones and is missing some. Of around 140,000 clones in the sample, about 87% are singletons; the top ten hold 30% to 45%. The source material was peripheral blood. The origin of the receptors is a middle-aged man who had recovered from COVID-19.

CDR3 in amino acids: CASSLDRGRYEQYF. Here the CDR3 DNA reads TGTGCCAGCAGTCTGGACAGGGGGCGCTACGAGCAGTACTTC. The V gene is TRBV2, the J gene TRBJ2-7, with 11 bases that match TRBD1. The CDR3 length is 14 residues. Germline loops: CDR1 SNHLY, CDR2 FYNNEI. The junction had 3 bases not matched to a gene; V was cut back by 5 bases and J by 3 bases.

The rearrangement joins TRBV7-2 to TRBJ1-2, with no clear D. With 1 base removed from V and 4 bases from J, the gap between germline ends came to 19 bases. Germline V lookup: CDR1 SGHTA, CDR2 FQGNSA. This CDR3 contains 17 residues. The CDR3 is CASSLVLPGGVSYGYTF. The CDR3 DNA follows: TGTGCCAGCAGCTTAGTGTTACCCGGCGGCGTTAGCTATGGCTACACCTTC. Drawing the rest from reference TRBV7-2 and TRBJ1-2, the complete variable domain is GAGVSQSPSNKVTEKGKDVELRCDPISGHTALYWYRQSLGQGLEFLIYFQGNSAPDKSGLPSDRFSAERTGGSVSTLTIQRTQQEDSAVYLCASSLVLPGGVSYGYTFGSGTRLTVV.

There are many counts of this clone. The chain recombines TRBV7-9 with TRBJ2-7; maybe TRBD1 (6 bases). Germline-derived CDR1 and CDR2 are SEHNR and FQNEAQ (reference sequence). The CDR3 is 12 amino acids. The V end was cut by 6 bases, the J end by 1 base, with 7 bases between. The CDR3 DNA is TGTGCCAGCAGGGACAGATCCTACGAGCAGTACTTC. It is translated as CASRDRSYEQYF.

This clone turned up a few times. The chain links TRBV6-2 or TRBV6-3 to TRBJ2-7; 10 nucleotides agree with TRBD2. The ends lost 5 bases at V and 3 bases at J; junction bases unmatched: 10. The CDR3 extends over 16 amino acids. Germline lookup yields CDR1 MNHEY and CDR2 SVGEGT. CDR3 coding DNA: TGTGCCAGCAGTCCAAGTGGGGTAGCGGGGGGCTACGAGCAGTACTTC. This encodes CASSPSGVAGGYEQYF.

The CDR3 nucleotides are TGTGCCATCAGTGAGTCGGGGAGTTTCGGGGAGACCCAGTACTTC. Its protein product is CAISESGSFGETQYF. The genes are TRBV10-3 and TRBJ2-5; perhaps TRBD2 as D (5 bases). CDR1 and CDR2 from the germline V gene are ENHRY and SYGVKD. The germline V and J ends were trimmed by 0 bases and 5 bases, with 13 bases remaining between them. This CDR3 region has 15 residues.

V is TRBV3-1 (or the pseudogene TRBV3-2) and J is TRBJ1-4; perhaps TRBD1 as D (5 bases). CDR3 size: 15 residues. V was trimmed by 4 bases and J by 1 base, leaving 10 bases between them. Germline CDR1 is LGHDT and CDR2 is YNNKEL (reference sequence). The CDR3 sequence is CASSPGAITNEKLFF. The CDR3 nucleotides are TGTGCCAGCAGCCCTGGGGCGATAACTAATGAAAAACTGTTTTTT.

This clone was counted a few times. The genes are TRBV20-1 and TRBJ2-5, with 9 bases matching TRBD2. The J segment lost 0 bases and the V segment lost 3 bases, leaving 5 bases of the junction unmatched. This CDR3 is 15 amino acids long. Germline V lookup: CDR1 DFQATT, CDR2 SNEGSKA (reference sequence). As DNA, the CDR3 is TGCAGTGCTAGTTTGAGCGGGGGGTACCAAGAGACCCAGTACTTC. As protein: CSASLSGGYQETQYF.

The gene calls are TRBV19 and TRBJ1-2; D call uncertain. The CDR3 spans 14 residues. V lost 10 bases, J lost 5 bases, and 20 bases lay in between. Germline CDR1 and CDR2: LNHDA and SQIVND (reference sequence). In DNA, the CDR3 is TGTGCCACCCAGCCCTGGCTCGGGTTGTATGGCTACACCTTC. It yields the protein CATQPWLGLYGYTF.

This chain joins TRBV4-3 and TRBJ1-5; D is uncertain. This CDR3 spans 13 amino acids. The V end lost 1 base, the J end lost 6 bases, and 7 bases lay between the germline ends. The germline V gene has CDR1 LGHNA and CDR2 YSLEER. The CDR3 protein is CASSQGPGQPQHF. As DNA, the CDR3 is TGCGCCAGCAGCCAAGGGCCAGGTCAGCCCCAGCATTTT.

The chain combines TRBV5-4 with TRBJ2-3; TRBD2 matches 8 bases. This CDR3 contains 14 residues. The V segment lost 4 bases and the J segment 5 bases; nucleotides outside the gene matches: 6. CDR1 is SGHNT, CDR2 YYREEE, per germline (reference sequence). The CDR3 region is CASSRSGGGDTQYF. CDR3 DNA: TGTGCCAGCAGCCGCAGCGGGGGAGGAGATACGCAGTATTTT.

CDR3 coding DNA: TGTGCCAGCAGCTTATTAAGCGGGGTCAGTGAGCAGTTCTTC. It translates to CASSLLSGVSEQFF. This rearrangement joins TRBV7-6 to TRBJ2-1; TRBD2 aligns across 7 bases. CDR1 and CDR2 (germline): SGHVS, FNYEAQ. The CDR3 spans 14 residues. With V trimmed by 2 bases and J by 9 bases, 7 bases remained unmatched.

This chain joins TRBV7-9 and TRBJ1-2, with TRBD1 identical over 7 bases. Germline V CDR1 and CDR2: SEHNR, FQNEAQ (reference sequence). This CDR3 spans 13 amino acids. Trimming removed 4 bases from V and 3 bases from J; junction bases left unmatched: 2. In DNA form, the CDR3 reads TGTGCCAGCAGCTATGGACAGGACTATGGCTACACCTTC. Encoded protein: CASSYGQDYGYTF. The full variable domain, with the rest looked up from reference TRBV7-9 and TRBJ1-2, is DTGVSQNPRHKITKRGQNVTFRCDPISEHNRLYWYRQTLGQGPEFLTYFQNEAQLEKSRLLSDRFSAERPKGSFSTLEIQRTEQGDSAMYLCASSYGQDYGYTFGSGTRLTVV.

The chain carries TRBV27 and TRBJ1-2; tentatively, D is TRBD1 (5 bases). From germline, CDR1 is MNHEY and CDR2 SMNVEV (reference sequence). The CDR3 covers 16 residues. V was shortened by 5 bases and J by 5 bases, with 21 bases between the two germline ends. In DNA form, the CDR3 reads TGTGCCAGCAGTCCCTGGACGGGTTCAGGGTCGTATGGCTACACCTTC. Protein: CASSPWTGSGSYGYTF.

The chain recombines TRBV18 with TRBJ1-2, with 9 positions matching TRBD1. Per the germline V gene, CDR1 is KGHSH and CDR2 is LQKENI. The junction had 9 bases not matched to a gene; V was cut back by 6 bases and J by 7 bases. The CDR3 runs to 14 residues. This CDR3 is CASSGQGSSGGYTF. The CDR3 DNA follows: TGTGCCAGCTCGGGACAGGGAAGTTCAGGTGGCTACACCTTC.

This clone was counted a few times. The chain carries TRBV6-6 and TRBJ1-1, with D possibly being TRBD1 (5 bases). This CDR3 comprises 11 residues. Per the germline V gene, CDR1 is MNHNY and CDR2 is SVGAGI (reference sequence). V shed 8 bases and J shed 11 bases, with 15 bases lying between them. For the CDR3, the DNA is TGTGCCAGCGGCGGGGCCTTGGGCGCTTTCTTT. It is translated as CASGGALGAFF.

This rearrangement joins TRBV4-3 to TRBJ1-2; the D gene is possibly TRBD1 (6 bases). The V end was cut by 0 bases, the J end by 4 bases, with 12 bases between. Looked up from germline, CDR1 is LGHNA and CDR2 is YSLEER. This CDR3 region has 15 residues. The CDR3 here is CASSQEVIGGYGYTF. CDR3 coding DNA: TGCGCCAGCAGCCAAGAAGTCATAGGGGGCTATGGCTACACCTTC.

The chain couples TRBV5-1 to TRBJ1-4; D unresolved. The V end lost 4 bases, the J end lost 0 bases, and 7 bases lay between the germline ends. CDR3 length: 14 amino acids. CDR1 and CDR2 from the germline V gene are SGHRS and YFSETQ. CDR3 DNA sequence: TGCGCCAGCAGCCTCAGTGCAACTAATGAAAAACTGTTTTTT. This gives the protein CASSLSATNEKLFF.

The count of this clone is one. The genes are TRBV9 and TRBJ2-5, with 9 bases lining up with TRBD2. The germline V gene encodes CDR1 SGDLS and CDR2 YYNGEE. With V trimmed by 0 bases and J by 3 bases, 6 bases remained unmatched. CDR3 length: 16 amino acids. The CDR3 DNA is TGTGCCAGCAGCGTAGCGGCTAGCGGGGCTGAAGAGACCCAGTACTTC. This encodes CASSVAASGAEETQYF.

For the CDR3, the DNA is TGTGCCAGCAGCCAGGAGAGGGAAAATGAGCAGTTCTTC. Translation: CASSQERENEQFF. The chain joins TRBV7-3 to TRBJ2-1, with D tentatively TRBD2 (5 bases). V lost 5 bases, J lost 7 bases, and 12 bases lay in between. Germline CDR1 is SGHTA and CDR2 is FQGTGA. This CDR3 contains 13 residues.

Here the CDR3 reads CASSVLGDEQFF. The CDR3 nucleotides are TGTGCCAGCAGCGTTCTCGGGGATGAGCAGTTCTTC. The J gene is TRBJ2-1, the V gene TRBV5-5; possibly TRBD2 for D (5 bases). The CDR3 is 12 amino acids. Per the germline V gene, CDR1 is SGHKS and CDR2 is YYEKEE (reference sequence). The ends were cut back, 4 bases at V and 8 bases at J, with 10 bases in the middle. Combining the CDR3 with reference TRBV5-5 and TRBJ2-1 gives the whole variable domain DAGVTQSPTHLIKTRGQQVTLRCSPISGHKSVSWYQQVLGQGPQFIFQYYEKEERGRGNFPDRFSARQFPNYSSELNVNALLLGDSALYLCASSVLGDEQFFGPGTRLTVL.

CDR3 sequence: CASSRTTGAFEQFF. The CDR3 bases are TGCGCCAGCAGCCGGACCACAGGGGCATTCGAGCAGTTCTTC. The V call is TRBV4-1, the J call TRBJ2-1, with 7 bases that match TRBD1. CDR3 length: 14 residues. J lost 10 bases, V lost 4 bases, and 10 bases had no gene match. The V gene's germline CDR1 is MGHRA and CDR2 YSYEKL.

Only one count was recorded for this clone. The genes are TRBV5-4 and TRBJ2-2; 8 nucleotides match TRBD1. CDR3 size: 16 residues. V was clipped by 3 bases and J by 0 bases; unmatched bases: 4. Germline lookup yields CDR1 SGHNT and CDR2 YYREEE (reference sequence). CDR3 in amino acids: CASSSDRESNTGELFF. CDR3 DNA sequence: TGTGCCAGCAGCTCGGACAGGGAGTCGAACACCGGGGAGCTGTTTTTT.

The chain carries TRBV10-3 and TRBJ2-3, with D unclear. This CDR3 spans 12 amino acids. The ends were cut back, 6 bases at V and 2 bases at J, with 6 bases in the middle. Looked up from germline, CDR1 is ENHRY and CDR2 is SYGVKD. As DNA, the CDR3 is TGTGCCATCAGCGGTGTCACAGATACGCAGTATTTT. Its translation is CAISGVTDTQYF.

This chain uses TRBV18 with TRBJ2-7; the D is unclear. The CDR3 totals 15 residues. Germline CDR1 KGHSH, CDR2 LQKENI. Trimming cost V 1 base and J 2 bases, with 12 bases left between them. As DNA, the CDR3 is TGTGCCAGCTCACCACTTCACGAAAGCACCTACGAGCAGTACTTC. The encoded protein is CASSPLHESTYEQYF.

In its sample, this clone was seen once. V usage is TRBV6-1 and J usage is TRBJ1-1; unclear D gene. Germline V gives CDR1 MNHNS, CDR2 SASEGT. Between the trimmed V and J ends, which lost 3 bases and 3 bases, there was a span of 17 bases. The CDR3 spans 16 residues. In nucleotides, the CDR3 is TGTGCCAGCAGTGAGCTTTTAGGGAGAAAGGACACTGAAGCTTTCTTT. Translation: CASSELLGRKDTEAFF.

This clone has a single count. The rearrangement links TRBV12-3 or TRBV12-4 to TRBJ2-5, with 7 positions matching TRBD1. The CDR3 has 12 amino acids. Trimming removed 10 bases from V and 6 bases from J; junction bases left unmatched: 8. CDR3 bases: TGTGCCATCCGACAGGGTGGGCAGACCCAGTACTTC. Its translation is CAIRQGGQTQYF.

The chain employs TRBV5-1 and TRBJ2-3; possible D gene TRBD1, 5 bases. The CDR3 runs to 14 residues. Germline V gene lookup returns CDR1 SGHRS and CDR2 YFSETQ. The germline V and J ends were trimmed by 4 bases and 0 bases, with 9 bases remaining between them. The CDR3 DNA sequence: TGCGCCAGCAGCCGTCAGGGAAGCACAGATACGCAGTATTTT. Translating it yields CASSRQGSTDTQYF.

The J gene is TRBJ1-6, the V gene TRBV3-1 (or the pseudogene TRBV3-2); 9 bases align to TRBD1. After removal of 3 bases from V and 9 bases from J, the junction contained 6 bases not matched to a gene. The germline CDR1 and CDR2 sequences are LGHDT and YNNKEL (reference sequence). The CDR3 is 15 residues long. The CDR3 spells CASSQGQGLTSPLHF. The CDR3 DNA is TGTGCCAGCAGCCAGGGACAGGGACTTACTTCACCCCTCCACTTT.

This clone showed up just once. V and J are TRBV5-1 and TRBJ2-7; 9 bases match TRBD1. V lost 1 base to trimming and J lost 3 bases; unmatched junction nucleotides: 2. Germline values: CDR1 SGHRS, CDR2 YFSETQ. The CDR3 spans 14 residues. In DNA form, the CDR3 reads TGCGCCAGCAGCTTGACAGGGGGCGGCTACGAGCAGTACTTC. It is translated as CASSLTGGGYEQYF.

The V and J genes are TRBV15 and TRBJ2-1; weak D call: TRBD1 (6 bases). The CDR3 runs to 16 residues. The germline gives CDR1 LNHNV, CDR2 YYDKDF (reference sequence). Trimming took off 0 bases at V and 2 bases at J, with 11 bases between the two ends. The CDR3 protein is CATSRDRQVAYNEQFF. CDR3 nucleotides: TGTGCCACCAGCAGAGATCGACAGGTCGCCTACAATGAGCAGTTCTTC. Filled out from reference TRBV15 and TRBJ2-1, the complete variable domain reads DAMVIQNPRYQVTQFGKPVTLSCSQTLNHNVMYWYQQKSSQAPKLLFHYYDKDFNNEADTPDNFQSRRPNTSFCFLDIRSPGLGDTAMYLCATSRDRQVAYNEQFFGPGTRLTVL.